These T cell receptor beta chains were read from a single sample in a study of CD8+CD57+ T cells in acquired aplastic anemia. TCRdb re-called the reads with MiXCR, one entry per CDR3 protein. The sample holds under 250,000 distinct CDR3 sequences; 55% to 65% are singletons and the top ten take about 60%. Sequenced material: sorted CD4+, CD8+, or CD8+CD57+ T cells (not recorded which) from PBMCs. These receptors originate from a human donor with aplastic anemia. CDR3s include the opening cysteine and the closing phenylalanine or tryptophan. A D gene is named only where the DNA matches it firmly. Clone size is stated in some rows and not others, as once, few, many or a class when expanded.

>TRBJ1-1|TRBV10-3|-|-
TGTGCCATCAGTGAAGAAGTAAACAGCCAGAACGATGAAGCTTTCTTT
CAISEEVNSQNDEAFF
>TRBJ2-1|TRBV10-2|TRBD1|-
TGCGCCAGCTCAGGGACAGTCAATGAGCAGTTCTTC
CASSGTVNEQFF
>TRBJ2-7|TRBV20-1|TRBD1|-
TGCAGTGCTACCGGACAGGGGTACGAGCAGTACTTC
CSATGQGYEQYF
>TRBJ2-3|TRBV27|TRBD2|-
TGTGCCAGCAGTTTAAATAGCGGGGGTTTCACAGATACGCAGTATTTT
CASSLNSGGFTDTQYF
>TRBJ1-1|TRBV6-1|-|many
TGTGCCAGCAGTGAACAGGAGGGGGGGAACACTGAAGCTTTCTTT
CASSEQEGGNTEAFF
>TRBJ2-7|TRBV5-8|TRBD1|once
TGTGCCAGCAGCCTAACAGGGGTCGAGCAGTACTTC
CASSLTGVEQYF
>TRBJ2-7|TRBV6-1|TRBD1|few
TGTGCCAGCAGTGTCCCGACAGGGGGCTTAGGCGAGCAGTACTTC
CASSVPTGGLGEQYF
>TRBJ2-5|TRBV4-1|-|-
TGCGCCAGCAGCCGGGGGGGCCTGGAGACCCAGTACTTC
CASSRGGLETQYF
>TRBJ2-1|TRBV25-1|TRBD2|-
TGTGCCAGCAGTCCTCGACTAGCGGGGGCGGGTGAGCAGTTCTTC
CASSPRLAGAGEQFF
>TRBJ2-7|TRBV10-2|TRBD1|-
TGCGCCAGCAGTGAGACTCAGACAGGGGCCGAGGGAAGGTACGAGCAGTACTTC
CASSETQTGAEGRYEQYF
>TRBJ2-7|TRBV5-1|TRBD1|-
TGCGCCAGCAGTGACGGGACAGGGGGATCGGGGCAGTACTTC
CASSDGTGGSGQYF
>TRBJ1-2|TRBV7-9|-|-
TGTGCCAGCAGCCCGCAGGCGAACTATAACTATGGCTACACCTTC
CASSPQANYNYGYTF
>TRBJ2-1|TRBV7-9|-|-
TGTGCCAGTAGTCCCTCCCCGGGGGTTAATGAGCAGTTCTTC
CASSPSPGVNEQFF
>TRBJ1-6|TRBV20-1|TRBD1|-
TGCAGTGCTAGGAGGCAGGGGGCGTTTGGTTCACCCCTCCACTTT
CSARRQGAFGSPLHF
>TRBJ1-2|TRBV2|TRBD1|-
TGTGCCAAGGAAAAGGGGGCGTACTATGGCTACACCTTC
CAKEKGAYYGYTF